The text below deals with one TCR beta chain. The antigen is undetermined. This entry belongs to a study of OX40 agonist ivuxolimab in advanced cancers. Study-wide findings and caveats: CD8+ T cells were the subset that, on average, had more expanded clones than CD4+.

Trimming took 4 bases from V and 3 from J, leaving 10 bases between them. This CDR3 contains 13 residues. Germline-derived CDR1 and CDR2 are SGDLS and YYNGEE. Libraries were prepared by immunoSEQ multiplex PCR; TCRdb keeps only in-frame clonotypes and omits some of them. The data hold 30,000 to 35,000 clones, with approximately 90% observed a single time. This rearrangement joins TRBV9 to TRBJ1-1, with D tentatively TRBD1 (6 bases). The TCR comes from an adult with an advanced solid tumor such as melanoma, head and neck, liver or kidney cancer. Sequencing was performed on CD4+ or CD8+ T cells sorted from blood, taken in a trial of the OX40 agonist ivuxolimab. The CDR3, as DNA: TGTGCCAGCAGCCCCACAGGGTACACTGAAGCTTTCTTT. Its translation is CASSPTGYTEAFF.